A selection of T cell receptor beta chains follows, all from one sample in a study of blood T cell repertoires in COVID-19. Repertoires were generated with immunoSEQ multiplex PCR, while TCRdb's copy carries only in-frame clones and drops some. Found here are just over 15,000 clones, 65% to 85% of them singletons; the top ten hold approximately 15%. The sample was peripheral blood. These receptors came from a human donor in a cohort sampled during active COVID-19. Each CDR3 is given with its conserved first and last residue. D genes are given only for firm matches. Clone size is shown for a subset of rows, as once, few, many or a class of expanded clone.

>TRBV5-4|NA|TRBJ2-7|TRBD1|14
CASSGGQGFYEQYF
TGTGCCAGCAGCGGGGGACAGGGTTTCTACGAGCAGTACTTC
>TRBV20-1|once|TRBJ2-5|TRBD2|16
CSASRLASGGQETQYF
TGCAGTGCTAGTAGATTGGCTAGCGGGGGGCAAGAGACCCAGTACTTC
>TRBV5-8|NA|TRBJ1-4|NA|14
CASSHRAGNEKLFF
TGTGCCAGCAGCCACCGAGCGGGTAATGAAAAACTGTTTTTT
>TRBV4-2|few|TRBJ1-1|NA|14
CASSQVNRNTEAFF
TGTGCCAGCAGCCAAGTAAACAGGAACACTGAAGCTTTCTTT
>TRBV6-1|NA|TRBJ2-7|NA|11
CASSETVHRIF
TGTGCCAGCAGTGAAACAGTCCACCGAATCTTC
>TRBV4-3|NA|TRBJ1-3|NA|15
CASSQESGWRNTIYF
TGCGCCAGCAGCCAAGAGTCAGGGTGGCGTAACACCATATATTTT
>TRBV6-1|NA|TRBJ1-6|NA|15
CASSEGGGRPSPLHF
TGTGCCAGCAGTGAAGGGGGGGGTCGTCCTTCACCCCTCCACTTT
>TRBV7-8|NA|TRBJ1-4|TRBD1|14
CASSRKRTGEKLFF
TGTGCCAGCAGCCGTAAACGGACAGGTGAAAAACTGTTTTTT
>TRBV24-1|NA|TRBJ2-5|TRBD2|16
CATSDTGTSGRETQYF
TGTGCCACCAGTGATACCGGGACTAGCGGGAGAGAGACCCAGTACTTC
>TRBV30|few|TRBJ2-7|NA|8
CASYEQYF
TGTGCTTCTTACGAGCAGTACTTC
>TRBV19|NA|TRBJ2-7|NA|15
CASSIQGSLAYEQYF
TGTGCCAGTAGTATCCAGGGTTCTCTCGCCTACGAGCAGTACTTC
>TRBV5-4|NA|TRBJ2-5|NA|13
CASSLGREETQYF
TGTGCCAGCAGCTTGGGGAGGGAAGAGACCCAGTACTTC
>TRBV3-1/TRBV3-2|few|TRBJ1-2|TRBD1|18
CASSQEGDRGPANYGYTF
TGTGCCAGCAGCCAAGAAGGGGACAGGGGACCAGCTAACTATGGCTACACCTTC
>TRBV6-5|NA|TRBJ1-1|NA|13
CASNRGFGTEAFF
TGTGCCAGCAACCGGGGGTTTGGGACTGAAGCTTTCTTT
>TRBV24-1|NA|TRBJ2-1|TRBD1|16
CATSDITGANYNEQFF
TGTGCCACCAGTGACATCACAGGGGCCAACTACAATGAGCAGTTCTTC
>TRBV27|NA|TRBJ2-3|TRBD1|15
CASSFIRGRTDTQYF
TGTGCCAGCAGTTTCATCAGGGGGCGGACAGATACGCAGTATTTT
>TRBV28|NA|TRBJ1-2|NA|15
CASSSPRRSRGGYTF
TGTGCCAGCAGTTCCCCCCGCCGTTCGCGGGGAGGCTACACCTTC
>TRBV30|NA|TRBJ1-2|NA|13
CAWRRTKNYGYTF
TGTGCCTGGAGAAGAACAAAGAACTATGGCTACACCTTC
>TRBV25-1|once|TRBJ2-7|TRBD1|14
CASSELVRGSEQYF
TGTGCCAGCAGTGAACTTGTCAGGGGGTCCGAGCAGTACTTC
>TRBV3-1/TRBV3-2|NA|TRBJ1-3|TRBD1|19
CASGIPPGTGPFSGNTIYF
TGTGCCAGCGGTATTCCCCCTGGGACAGGGCCCTTCTCTGGAAACACCATATATTTT
>TRBV11-2|NA|TRBJ1-1|NA|14
CASSLGLRGDEAFF
TGTGCCAGCAGCTTGGGGCTCCGTGGGGATGAAGCTTTCTTT
>TRBV6-5|NA|TRBJ1-5|TRBD1|15
CASRRKETGDQPQHF
TGTGCCAGCAGACGAAAGGAGACAGGGGATCAGCCCCAGCATTTT
>TRBV7-9|NA|TRBJ2-5|NA|12
CASSSNLETQYF
TGTGCCAGCAGCTCAAACTTGGAGACCCAGTACTTC
>TRBV3-1/TRBV3-2|NA|TRBJ1-6|NA|14
CASSQVGVNSPLHF
TGTGCCAGCAGCCAAGTCGGTGTAAATTCACCCCTCCACTTT
>TRBV10-3|few|TRBJ2-3|NA|13
CAINSGDRNTQYF
TGTGCCATAAACAGTGGCGACCGAAATACGCAGTATTTT
>TRBV5-5|NA|TRBJ2-1|TRBD1|15
CASSLTGGSYNEQFF
TGTGCCAGCAGCTTGACAGGGGGCTCCTACAATGAGCAGTTCTTC
>TRBV29-1|NA|TRBJ2-1|NA|16
CSVEDRLAFSNNEQFF
TGCAGCGTTGAAGATCGTCTAGCTTTCTCCAACAATGAGCAGTTCTTC